A single TCR beta chain is shown here with its context. In the authors' methods: Amplification of reference gene primers provided the estimated nucleated cell counts. Assay used: immunoSEQ multiplex PCR; TCRdb lists only in-frame clones, some missing. Clone size and the V and J calls come from that table; the DNA yielded D and trimming. Of fewer than 250,000 clones listed, 83% are singletons. This sample is part of a study of blood T cell repertoires in COVID-19. Study overall: COVID-19 samples from acute and convalescent phases originated in the United States, Italy and Spain. Sources were T cells, B-cell-depleted T cells, or PBMCs; the material itself was cDNA or gDNA.

Specimen: peripheral blood. The clonotype was recovered from a woman aged 45-59 years with acute or convalescent COVID-19.

CDR3 bases: TGTGCCAGCAGTCCCCCCACAGTCGTACTAGCCCCCTACAATGAGCAGTTCTTC. Its translation is CASSPPTVVLAPYNEQFF. The J gene is TRBJ2-1, the V gene TRBV27, with TRBD2 as a possible D gene (6 bases). There are 18 residues in the CDR3. With 5 bases removed from V and 2 bases from J, the gap between germline ends came to 22 bases. Germline-derived CDR1 and CDR2 are MNHEY and SMNVEV (reference sequence).